This TCR beta chain was found in a study of blood T cell repertoires in COVID-19. The CDR3 covers 15 residues. Germline V gene sequence: CDR1 SNHLY, CDR2 FYNNEI. V lost 2 bases and J lost 1, with 11 bases in between. This clone was counted a few times. In the original analysis: Estimation of nucleated cell counts relied on the amplification of reference gene primers. The repertoire was sequenced with immunoSEQ multiplex PCR; TCRdb's copy has only in-frame clones and lacks some. V, J and clone size are those of that table, while D and trimming were read from the DNA. The sample lists 250,000 to 350,000 clones, roughly 86% occurring once.

This clonotype was obtained from a woman in her twenties or thirties who had recovered from COVID-19. Sequenced input: PBMCs or T cells enriched from blood (not recorded which). The gene calls are TRBV2 and TRBJ1-1, with a possible D match to TRBD1 (6 bases). This chain's CDR3 is CASSELTGRNTEAFF. CDR3 nucleotides: TGTGCCAGCAGTGAACTGACAGGCCGGAACACTGAAGCTTTCTTT.